These 2 T cell receptor beta chains share one sample of origin, sequenced in a study of T-cell memory formation after mild COVID-19 (dated by TCRdb to 2020 to 2023). Libraries were constructed by 5' RACE. The instrument was an Illumina NovaSeq 6000. The public reads were run again by TCRdb, first through fastp at Q25 and then through MiXCR, and only productive beta chains were kept. Each entry merges the rows of one CDR3 protein and shows their most common DNA and genes. In all, the sample holds 40,000 to 60,000 distinct CDR3 sequences, and 10% to 15% of those were seen once. The ten most abundant clones make up around 26% of the sample. Specimen: PBMCs or a T cell subset sorted from them (not recorded which). Every receptor here comes from a man between 18 and 29 years old who had mild COVID-19 (a few samples of this study predate the infection). The sample titles of this study are shuffled in the database, so cell type and time point are left out; the donor was told from shared clones.

The chain uses TRBV20-1 and TRBJ2-7; D tentatively fits TRBD1 or TRBD2 (5 bases each). The length of the CDR3 is 13 residues. The V end was cut by 6 bases, the J end by 5 bases, with 17 bases between. From germline, CDR1 is DFQATT and CDR2 SNEGSKA (reference sequence). The CDR3 loop reads CSAPRGIGDEQYF. The CDR3 coding sequence is TGCAGTGCCCCGAGGGGAATCGGCGACGAGCAGTACTTC.

This clonotype occurred many times. This chain links TRBV7-6 with TRBJ2-1; 8 bases are shared with TRBD2. The CDR3 length is 18 residues. The V gene's germline CDR1 is SGHVS and CDR2 FNYEAQ. V shed 2 bases, J shed 0 bases, and the junction held 9 bases outside the gene matches. The CDR3 sequence: CASSLTAGAPYSYNEQFF. The CDR3 DNA is TGTGCCAGCAGCTTAACAGCGGGGGCCCCCTACTCCTACAATGAGCAGTTCTTC.